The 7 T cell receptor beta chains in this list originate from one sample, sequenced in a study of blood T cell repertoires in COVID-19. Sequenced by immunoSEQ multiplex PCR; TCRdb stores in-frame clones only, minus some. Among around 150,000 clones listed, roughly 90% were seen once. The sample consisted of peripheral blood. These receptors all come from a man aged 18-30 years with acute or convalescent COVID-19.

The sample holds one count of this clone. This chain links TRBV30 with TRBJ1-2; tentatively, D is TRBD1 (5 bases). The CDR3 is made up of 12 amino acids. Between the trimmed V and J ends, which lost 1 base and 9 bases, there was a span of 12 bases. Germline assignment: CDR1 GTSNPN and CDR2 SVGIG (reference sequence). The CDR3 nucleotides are TGTGCCTGGAGTGGCTCGGCGGACAGCTACACCTTC. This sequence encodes CAWSGSADSYTF. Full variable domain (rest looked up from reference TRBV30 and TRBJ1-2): SQTIHQWPATLVQPVGSPLSLECTVEGTSNPNLYWYRQAAGRGLQLLFYSVGIGQISSEVPQNLSASRPQDRQFILSSKKLLLSDSGFYLCAWSGSADSYTFGSGTRLTVV.

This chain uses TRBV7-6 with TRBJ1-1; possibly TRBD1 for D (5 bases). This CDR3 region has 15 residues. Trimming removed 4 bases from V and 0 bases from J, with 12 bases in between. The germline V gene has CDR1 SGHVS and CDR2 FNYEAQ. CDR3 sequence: CASSSPTGLNTEAFF. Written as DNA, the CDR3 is TGTGCCAGCAGCTCGCCCACAGGCTTGAACACTGAAGCTTTCTTT. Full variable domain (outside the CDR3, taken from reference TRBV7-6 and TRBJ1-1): GAGVSQSPRYKVTKRGQDVALRCDPISGHVSLYWYRQALGQGPEFLTYFNYEAQQDKSGLPNDRFSAERPEGSISTLTIQRTEQRDSAMYRCASSSPTGLNTEAFFGQGTRLTVV.

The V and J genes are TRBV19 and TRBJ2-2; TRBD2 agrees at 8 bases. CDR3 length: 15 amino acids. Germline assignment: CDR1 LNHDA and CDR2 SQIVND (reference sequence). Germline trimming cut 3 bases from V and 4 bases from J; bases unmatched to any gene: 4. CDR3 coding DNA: TGTGCCAGTAGTATTTTAGCGGGATCCACCGGGGAGCTGTTTTTT. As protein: CASSILAGSTGELFF.

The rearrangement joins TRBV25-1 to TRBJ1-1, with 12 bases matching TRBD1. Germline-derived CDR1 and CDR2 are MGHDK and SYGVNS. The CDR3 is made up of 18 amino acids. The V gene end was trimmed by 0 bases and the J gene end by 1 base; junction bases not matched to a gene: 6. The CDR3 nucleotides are TGTGCCAGCAGTGAATACCCCGGGGGACAGGGGGCGAACACTGAAGCTTTCTTT. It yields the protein CASSEYPGGQGANTEAFF.

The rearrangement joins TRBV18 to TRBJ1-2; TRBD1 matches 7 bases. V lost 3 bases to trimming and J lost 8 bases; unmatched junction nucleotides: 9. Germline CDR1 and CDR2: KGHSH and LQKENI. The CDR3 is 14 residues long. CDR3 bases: TGTGCCAGCTCACCCCTCGGACAGGATGAGGGCTACACCTTC. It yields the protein CASSPLGQDEGYTF.

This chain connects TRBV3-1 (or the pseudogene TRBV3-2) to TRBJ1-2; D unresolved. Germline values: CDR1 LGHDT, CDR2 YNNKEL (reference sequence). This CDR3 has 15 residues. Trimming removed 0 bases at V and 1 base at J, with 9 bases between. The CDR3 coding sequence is TGTGCCAGCAGCCAAGATGGCGGGTTTAACTATGGCTACACCTTC. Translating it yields CASSQDGGFNYGYTF.

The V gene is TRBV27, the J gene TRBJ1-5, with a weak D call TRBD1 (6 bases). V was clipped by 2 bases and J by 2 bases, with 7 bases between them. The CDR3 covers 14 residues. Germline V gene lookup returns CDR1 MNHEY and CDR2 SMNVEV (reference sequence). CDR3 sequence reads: CASSLQGRNQPQHF. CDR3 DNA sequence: TGTGCCAGCAGTTTACAGGGGCGCAATCAGCCCCAGCATTTT.